The 18 T cell receptor beta chains in this list originate from one sample, sequenced in a study of PD-1 blockade in classical Hodgkin lymphoma. Each and every patient relapsed after autologous stem cell transplantation, and patients got differing brentuximab vedotin exposure. Clones were read by immunoSEQ multiplex PCR, and TCRdb kept only the in-frame ones, dropping some. The top ten hold about 2.5% of the sample, which has almost 100,000 clones, roughly 92% seen once. The source was peripheral blood mononuclear cells (PBMCs), collected at baseline. Receptors originate from a human donor with classical Hodgkin lymphoma.

V is TRBV11-2 and J is TRBJ1-2; D unclear. Germline loops: CDR1 SGHAT, CDR2 FQNNGV. V lost 1 base and J lost 1, with 7 bases in between. The CDR3 totals 14 residues. The CDR3 DNA is TGTGCCAGCAGCTTAGGCCGGGGTAACTATGGCTACACCTTC. Translation: CASSLGRGNYGYTF. Filled out from reference TRBV11-2 and TRBJ1-2, the complete variable domain reads EAGVAQSPRYKIIEKRQSVAFWCNPISGHATLYWYQQILGQGPKLLIQFQNNGVVDDSQLPKDRFSAERLKGVDSTLKIQPAKLEDSAVYLCASSLGRGNYGYTFGSGTRLTVV.

The chain carries TRBV5-6 and TRBJ2-3; D unclear. CDR1 is SGHDT and CDR2 is YYEEEE in the germline V gene. CDR3 length equals 15 residues. V lost 2 bases to trimming and J lost 0 bases, with 10 bases between them. The CDR3 is CASSFRAPSTDTQYF. CDR3 coding DNA: TGTGCCAGCAGCTTCCGGGCCCCGAGCACAGATACGCAGTATTTT.

The V call is TRBV7-6, the J call TRBJ2-2, with 7 bases matching TRBD2. CDR1 and CDR2 from the germline V gene are SGHVS and FNYEAQ. The CDR3 consists of 19 residues. Losses at the gene ends were 4 bases for V and 0 bases for J; bases not matched to a gene: 14. The CDR3 sequence is CASSSIGLDILSNTGELFF. DNA of the CDR3: TGTGCCAGCAGCTCCATTGGACTAGATATACTTTCGAACACCGGGGAGCTGTTTTTT.

This clone is a singleton in its sample. The V and J genes are TRBV18 and TRBJ2-1; tentatively, D is TRBD1 (5 bases). CDR1 KGHSH and CDR2 LQKENI come from the germline V gene. The CDR3 totals 14 residues. Trimming removed 2 bases from V and 11 bases from J, with 16 bases in between. CDR3 in DNA: TGTGCCAGCTCACCAGGAGCAAGGACGGACAAGCAGTTCTTC. The encoded protein is CASSPGARTDKQFF.

V gene TRBV29-1 combines with J gene TRBJ1-1; no firm D call. The V end was cut by 4 bases, the J end by 4 bases, with 10 bases between. The CDR3 spans 12 residues. Germline V gives CDR1 SQVTM, CDR2 ANQGSEA. CDR3 nucleotides: TGCAGCGTTGCCGCCAGCCGCACTGAAGCTTTCTTT. This sequence encodes CSVAASRTEAFF.

The chain carries TRBV7-2 and TRBJ1-4, with TRBD1 matching over 7 bases. The ends lost 2 bases at V and 4 bases at J; junction bases unmatched: 4. Germline V gene lookup returns CDR1 SGHTA and CDR2 FQGNSA. The CDR3 runs 15 residues. CDR3 loop: CASSLQQGYNEKLFF. In nucleotides, the CDR3 is TGTGCCAGCAGCTTACAACAGGGGTATAATGAAAAACTGTTTTTT. Filled out from reference TRBV7-2 and TRBJ1-4, the complete variable domain reads GAGVSQSPSNKVTEKGKDVELRCDPISGHTALYWYRQSLGQGLEFLIYFQGNSAPDKSGLPSDRFSAERTGGSVSTLTIQRTQQEDSAVYLCASSLQQGYNEKLFFGSGTQLSVL.

A single count supports this clone. This chain connects TRBV19 to TRBJ2-3; D perhaps matches TRBD2 (5 bases). CDR1 is LNHDA and CDR2 is SQIVND in the germline V gene (reference sequence). V gave up 3 bases and J gave up 2 bases, with 21 bases separating them. This CDR3 contains 18 residues. For the CDR3, the DNA is TGTGCCAGTAGTATCAGTAGCGTTGCTCCAATTTCCACAGATACGCAGTATTTT. Its protein product is CASSISSVAPISTDTQYF.

The chain combines TRBV18 with TRBJ2-1, with 16 bases fitting TRBD2. After removal of 5 bases from V and 6 bases from J, the junction contained 7 bases not matched to a gene. Germline CDR1 and CDR2: KGHSH and LQKENI. This CDR3 region has 17 residues. The CDR3 nucleotides are TGTGCCAGCTCAATAGGGACTAGCGGGAGGGCCCGCAATGAGCAGTTCTTC. Its protein product is CASSIGTSGRARNEQFF.

This chain connects TRBV11-2 to TRBJ1-3; the D gene is possibly TRBD1 (5 bases). Trimming took off 5 bases at V and 0 bases at J, with 14 bases between the two ends. This CDR3 region has 16 residues. Germline V gene data show CDR1 as SGHAT and CDR2 as FQNNGV. For the CDR3, the DNA is TGTGCCAGCAGCACTCCCCCAGGGAGCTCTGGAAACACCATATATTTT. Translating it yields CASSTPPGSSGNTIYF.

The chain links TRBV4-2 to TRBJ2-5; 8 nucleotides line up with TRBD2. The germline gives CDR1 LGHNA, CDR2 YNFKEQ. After removal of 0 bases from V and 5 bases from J, the junction contained 8 bases not matched to a gene. The CDR3 extends over 16 amino acids. The CDR3 reads CASSQDHGRARETQYF. The CDR3, as DNA: TGTGCCAGCAGCCAAGATCACGGGAGGGCCCGCGAGACCCAGTACTTC.

This chain links TRBV6-5 with TRBJ1-2, with unresolved D. With 2 bases removed from V and 5 bases from J, the gap between germline ends came to 15 bases. The CDR3 extends over 15 amino acids. CDR1 is MNHEY, CDR2 SVGAGI, per germline. The CDR3 reads CASSYRPEGTYGYTF. CDR3 bases: TGTGCCAGCAGTTACCGGCCTGAGGGAACTTATGGCTACACCTTC.

The V and J genes are TRBV6-6 and TRBJ1-5; 9 bases are a match to TRBD1. Per the germline V gene, CDR1 is MNHNY and CDR2 is SVGAGI (reference sequence). The CDR3 sequence is 14 residues long. Trimming took 6 bases from V and 7 from J; bases not matched to a gene: 7. The CDR3 DNA sequence: TGTGCCAGCAGAACAACAGGGGGCGAGCAGCCCCAGCATTTT. Its protein product is CASRTTGGEQPQHF.

V and J are TRBV27 and TRBJ1-4; D perhaps matches TRBD1 (5 bases). The CDR3 is 16 amino acids. V lost 5 bases and J lost 11, with 24 bases in between. Germline lookup yields CDR1 MNHEY and CDR2 SMNVEV (reference sequence). The DNA for the CDR3 is TGTGCCAGCAGTCCTTCAACCGACAAGGCGGGACGGAAACTGTTTTTT. Amino acids: CASSPSTDKAGRKLFF.

The rearrangement links TRBV6-5 to TRBJ1-5, with TRBD1 matching over 7 bases. Trimming cost V 2 bases and J 5 bases; bases outside gene matches: 9. CDR1 is MNHEY and CDR2 is SVGAGI in the germline V gene. The CDR3 totals 16 residues. DNA for the CDR3: TGTGCCAGCAGTTACAGCGAGACAGGGAGGGATCAGCCCCAGCATTTT. Protein product: CASSYSETGRDQPQHF.

The chain combines TRBV30 with TRBJ1-5; D is undetermined. Germline V gene sequence: CDR1 GTSNPN, CDR2 SVGIG (reference sequence). The V gene lost 2 bases and the J gene lost 4 bases, with 6 bases spanning the gap. The CDR3 extends over 12 amino acids. The CDR3 region is CAWSLGNQPQHF. CDR3 nucleotide sequence: TGTGCCTGGAGTTTGGGGAATCAGCCCCAGCATTTT.

The CDR3 spells CASSVARPDYWELGHEQFF. The CDR3 DNA reads TGTGCCAGCAGCGTAGCCCGACCGGACTATTGGGAGTTGGGTCATGAGCAGTTCTTC. The gene calls are TRBV9 and TRBJ2-1; D perhaps matches TRBD2 (6 bases). The V and J ends lost 0 bases and 8 bases respectively, with 27 bases between them. The CDR3 consists of 19 residues. The germline CDR1 and CDR2 sequences are SGDLS and YYNGEE.

This chain uses TRBV9 with TRBJ2-3; D might be TRBD2 (6 bases). Per germline, CDR1 SGDLS and CDR2 YYNGEE. This CDR3 contains 15 residues. V dropped 0 bases and J dropped 2 bases, with 10 bases sitting between them. As DNA, the CDR3 is TGTGCCAGCAGCGTAGACGGGAGAGCCACAGATACGCAGTATTTT. Its translation is CASSVDGRATDTQYF.

CDR3 sequence reads: CASSYSNGRYNEQFF. DNA for the CDR3: TGTGCCAGCAGTTACTCGAATGGGAGATACAATGAGCAGTTCTTC. The chain links TRBV6-5 to TRBJ2-1, with a possible D match to TRBD2 (5 bases). Per the germline V gene, CDR1 is MNHEY and CDR2 is SVGAGI. V shed 0 bases and J shed 4 bases, with 10 bases lying between them. CDR3 length: 15 residues.